This record looks at one T cell receptor (beta chain) sequence and its context. Its antigen remains unknown. Using immunoSEQ multiplex PCR, the repertoire was profiled, and TCRdb retains in-frame clones only, with some absent. The sample consists of approximately 510,000 clones, 60% to 85% of them appearing once. The germline gives CDR1 DFQATT, CDR2 SNEGSKA (reference sequence). With 2 bases removed from V and 12 bases from J, the gap between germline ends came to 10 bases. The CDR3 is made up of 10 amino acids. The data derive from a study of shared clonotypes between healthy human individuals. Study-wide background: The donor group consisted of two women and three men, aged 18 to 49. Study-level findings and limits: Sampling included only blood; tissue repertoires likely differ.

The chain joins TRBV20-1 to TRBJ1-2, with D possibly being TRBD1 (6 bases). This TCR came from a woman in her forties in good health. Some clones in this sample may be carry-over from other donors' samples. The material sequenced was PBMCs. The CDR3 bases are TGCAGTGCTAGAAGGGGGGCAAACACCTTC. As protein: CSARRGANTF.